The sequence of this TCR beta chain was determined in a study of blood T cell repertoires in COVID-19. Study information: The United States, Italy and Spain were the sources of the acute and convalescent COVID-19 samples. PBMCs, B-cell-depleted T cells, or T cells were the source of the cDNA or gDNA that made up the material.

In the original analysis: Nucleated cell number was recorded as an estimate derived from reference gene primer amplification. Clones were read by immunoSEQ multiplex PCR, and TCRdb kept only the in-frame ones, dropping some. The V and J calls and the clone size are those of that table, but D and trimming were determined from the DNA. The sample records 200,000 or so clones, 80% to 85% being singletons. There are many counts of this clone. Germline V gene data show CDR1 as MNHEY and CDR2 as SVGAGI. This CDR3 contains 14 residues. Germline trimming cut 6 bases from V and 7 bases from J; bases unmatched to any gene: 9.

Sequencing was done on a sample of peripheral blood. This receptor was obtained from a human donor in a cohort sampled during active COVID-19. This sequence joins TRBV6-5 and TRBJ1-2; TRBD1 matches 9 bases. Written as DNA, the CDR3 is TGTGCCAGCAGGGCCGGGACAGGGCTGGTTGGCTACACCTTC. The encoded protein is CASRAGTGLVGYTF.